One T cell receptor beta chain is described in this entry. Its antigen remains unidentified. The sample originates from a study of CD8 T cells in Susac syndrome. Across the study: When their blood was taken, patients with Susac syndrome were therapy-naive, taking corticosteroids, or taking intravenous immunoglobulin alone. Overall study findings and caveats: In Susac syndrome, the CD4+ T cell repertoires did not show clonal expansion.

V was pared by 4 bases and J by 7 bases, with 20 bases between. The CDR3 totals 16 residues. From germline, CDR1 is LGHNA and CDR2 YNFKEQ. With random hexamers, 0.5 to 1 ug RNA was reverse transcribed. Amplification of the TCR beta CDR3 was carried out by immunoSEQ multiplex PCR, which spanned a total of 54 Vbeta and 13 Jbeta segments. MiXCR, run by TCRdb on the immunoSEQ multiplex PCR reads, gives a single entry per CDR3 protein. The sample holds some 150,000 distinct CDR3 sequences, approximately 95% seen once. The sequenced material came from CD4+ T cells from PBMCs. The sequence derives from a human donor with Susac syndrome. The chain employs TRBV4-2 and TRBJ1-5; tentatively, D is TRBD1 (5 bases). CDR3 region: CASSLSTVVRGQPQHF. In DNA, the CDR3 is TGTGCCAGCAGCCTTTCGACAGTGGTTCGGGGGCAGCCCCAGCATTTT.